The 26 T cell receptor beta chains listed next were all sequenced from one sample in a study of T-cell memory formation after mild COVID-19. TCRdb passed the 5' RACE reads through MiXCR, listing each CDR3 protein once. The profile shows around 310,000 distinct CDR3 sequences, 15% to 20% of them singletons. The specimen was PBMCs or a T cell subset sorted from them (not recorded which). These receptors were obtained from a man between 18 and 29 years old who had mild COVID-19 (a few samples of this study predate the infection). Cell type and time point are not known.

The gene calls are TRBV10-2 and TRBJ1-4; 7 bases agree with TRBD1. V gave up 4 bases and J gave up 3 bases; unmatched junction bases: 5. Germline CDR1 and CDR2: WSHSY and SAAADI. This CDR3 comprises 15 residues. The CDR3 sequence: CASSATGVPNEKLFF. Here the CDR3 DNA reads TGCGCCAGCAGTGCAACAGGGGTTCCTAATGAAAAACTGTTTTTT.

This clonotype occurred many times. This chain uses TRBV6-5 with TRBJ1-4, with 9 bases fitting TRBD1. The CDR3 runs 12 residues. Germline lookup yields CDR1 MNHEY and CDR2 SVGAGI. Losses at the gene ends were 10 bases for V and 8 bases for J; bases not matched to a gene: 5. The CDR3 spells CATKTGGEKLFF. CDR3 coding DNA: TGTGCCACCAAAACAGGGGGCGAAAAACTGTTTTTT.

This clonotype has ten or more counts. V gene TRBV4-3 combines with J gene TRBJ2-1; D not certain. Germline values: CDR1 LGHNA, CDR2 YSLEER. Trimming removed 3 bases from V and 5 bases from J, with 14 bases in between. This CDR3 contains 15 residues. CDR3 coding DNA: TGCGCCAGCAGCCACTCCCCGGGCCGAGACAATGAGCAGTTCTTC. The encoded protein is CASSHSPGRDNEQFF.

In this sample, this clonotype turned up a few times. V usage is TRBV12-3 or TRBV12-4 and J usage is TRBJ1-5, with D tentatively TRBD1 (5 bases). V dropped 3 bases and J dropped 4 bases, with 16 bases sitting between them. CDR3 length equals 16 residues. CDR3 sequence: CASSLMGDLRNQPQHF. In DNA, the CDR3 is TGTGCCAGCAGTTTGATGGGGGATCTAAGGAATCAGCCCCAGCATTTT.

V is TRBV12-3 or TRBV12-4 and J is TRBJ1-6; tentative D call: TRBD1 (5 bases). V was pared by 5 bases and J by 13 bases, with 12 bases between. The CDR3 spans 12 residues. DNA of the CDR3: TGTGCCAGCAGTCCAGGGCCTGAGCCCCTCCACTTT. This codes for CASSPGPEPLHF.

The gene calls are TRBV12-3 or TRBV12-4 and TRBJ2-3; TRBD1 is a possible D gene (7 bases). This CDR3 is built from 16 residues. V was clipped by 7 bases and J by 5 bases, with 22 bases between them. The CDR3 here is CASNLLSGGMRDTQYF. The CDR3 DNA is TGTGCCAGCAACCTCCTCTCAGGGGGGATGAGAGATACGCAGTATTTT.

The gene calls are TRBV7-9 and TRBJ1-5; 7 bases map to TRBD1. V was pared by 0 bases and J by 3 bases, with 2 bases of the junction left unmatched. Germline values: CDR1 SEHNR, CDR2 FQNEAQ (reference sequence). This CDR3 is built from 15 residues. CDR3 in amino acids: CASSLAGTANQPQHF. CDR3 DNA: TGTGCCAGCAGCTTAGCCGGGACAGCCAATCAGCCCCAGCATTTT.

This clonotype turned up a few times. The chain links TRBV12-3 or TRBV12-4 to TRBJ1-1, with D possibly TRBD1 on 6 matching bases. Trimming took off 4 bases at V and 2 bases at J, with 11 bases between the two ends. The CDR3 totals 14 residues. In DNA form, the CDR3 reads TGTGCCAGCAGTTCGCGGACAGTTAACACTGAAGCTTTCTTT. Translating gives CASSSRTVNTEAFF.

The V gene is TRBV25-1, the J gene TRBJ1-2, with 12 bases that match TRBD1. Germline V gene data show CDR1 as MGHDK and CDR2 as SYGVNS. The CDR3 length is 15 residues. Trimming took 3 bases from V and 4 from J; bases not matched to a gene: 3. The CDR3 DNA is TGTGCCAGCAGTGATGGGACAGGGGGCGCCTATGGCTACACCTTC. As protein: CASSDGTGGAYGYTF.

V usage is TRBV6-2 or TRBV6-3 and J usage is TRBJ1-5; no definite D call. The length of the CDR3 is 15 residues. V lost 2 bases, J lost 3 bases, and 11 bases lay in between. CDR1 is MNHEY and CDR2 is SVGEGT in the germline V gene. CDR3 protein: CASSYGWRNNQPQHF. The CDR3 DNA sequence: TGTGCCAGCAGTTACGGGTGGAGAAACAATCAGCCCCAGCATTTT.

The chain carries TRBV7-9 and TRBJ1-6; 9 bases are shared with TRBD1. The germline gives CDR1 SEHNR, CDR2 FQNEAQ (reference sequence). V was clipped by 6 bases and J by 7 bases; unmatched bases: 7. The CDR3 covers 15 residues. The CDR3 DNA reads TGTGCCAGCAGACTAACAGGGGGCGCGAATTCACCCCTCCACTTT. This translates into CASRLTGGANSPLHF.

The chain combines TRBV6-2 or TRBV6-3 with TRBJ2-7; no clear D gene. V was shortened by 7 bases and J by 6 bases, with 10 bases between the two germline ends. Germline V gene lookup returns CDR1 MNHEY and CDR2 SVGEGT. The CDR3 spans 11 residues. CDR3 coding DNA: TGTGCCAGCACCCTTGCGAGCGAGCAGTACTTC. Residues: CASTLASEQYF.

The chain links TRBV20-1 to TRBJ1-6; D perhaps matches TRBD1 (5 bases). The length of the CDR3 is 14 residues. The germline V gene encodes CDR1 DFQATT and CDR2 SNEGSKA (reference sequence). Trimming shortened V by 3 bases and J by 7 bases, and 13 bases separated the two germline ends. This chain's CDR3 is CSASTGLGNSPLHF. The CDR3 DNA reads as TGCAGTGCTAGTACGGGACTGGGAAATTCACCCCTCCACTTT.

The chain links TRBV10-3 to TRBJ2-6; D is unclear. From germline, CDR1 is ENHRY and CDR2 SYGVKD. Trimming shortened V by 9 bases and J by 4 bases, and 4 bases separated the two germline ends. The CDR3 spans 11 residues. The CDR3 nucleotides read TGTGCCATAGGAGGGGCCAACGTCCTGACTTTC. It translates to CAIGGANVLTF.

The J gene is TRBJ1-3, the V gene TRBV11-2; D ambiguous. The CDR3 length is 13 residues. The germline CDR1 and CDR2 sequences are SGHAT and FQNNGV. Trimming left V 1 base short and J 11 bases short, with 12 bases between. This CDR3 reads CASSLGPPQPIYF. CDR3 nucleotides: TGTGCCAGCAGCTTAGGGCCACCTCAGCCCATATATTTT.

V is TRBV5-1 and J is TRBJ2-7; maybe TRBD2 (6 bases). The CDR3 is 15 amino acids. Trimming left V 0 bases short and J 4 bases short, with 14 bases between. Per the germline V gene, CDR1 is SGHRS and CDR2 is YFSETQ. The CDR3 is CASSLGLGGVYEQYF. Here the CDR3 DNA reads TGCGCCAGCAGCTTGGGACTAGGAGGGGTTTACGAGCAGTACTTC.

This clonotype was seen more than once but under ten times. This chain joins TRBV7-9 and TRBJ1-2, with no clear D. V lost 3 bases and J 7 bases, leaving 9 bases between the germline ends. Per germline, CDR1 SEHNR and CDR2 FQNEAQ (reference sequence). This CDR3 is built from 12 residues. The CDR3 DNA is TGTGCCAGCAGCTTGTGGGTTTCTGGCTACACCTTC. This sequence encodes CASSLWVSGYTF.

In this sample, this clonotype turned up a few times. The V gene is TRBV11-2, the J gene TRBJ2-7; no reliable D call. The germline V gene encodes CDR1 SGHAT and CDR2 FQNNGV. The CDR3 sequence is 13 residues long. With 3 bases removed from V and 2 bases from J, the gap between germline ends came to 8 bases. CDR3 sequence reads: CASSFVRAYEQYV. The DNA for the CDR3 is TGTGCCAGCAGCTTTGTAAGGGCCTACGAGCAGTACGTC.

The chain joins TRBV6-5 to TRBJ1-5; D remains unclear. V was shortened by 0 bases and J by 9 bases, with 12 bases between the two germline ends. This CDR3 region has 14 residues. Germline values: CDR1 MNHEY, CDR2 SVGAGI. CDR3 residues: CASSYSSGSRPQHF. The CDR3 nucleotides read TGTGCCAGCAGTTACTCCTCCGGGAGCCGGCCCCAGCATTTT.

This clonotype was detected a few times. Sequence at one end of the junction differs from germline and may be a read error. The CDR3 DNA follows: TGTGCCAGTAGTCTGACGGGGACAGCGAACACTGAAGTTTTCTTT. It encodes CASSLTGTANTEVFF. V and J are TRBV19 and TRBJ1-1, with 7 bases identical to TRBD1. The CDR3 length is 15 residues. The germline V gene has CDR1 LNHDA and CDR2 SQIVND (reference sequence).

This chain joins TRBV20-1 and TRBJ2-2; no clear D. Looked up from germline, CDR1 is DFQATT and CDR2 is SNEGSKA (reference sequence). The CDR3 consists of 14 residues. V was shortened by 6 bases and J by 1 base, with 12 bases between the two germline ends. This CDR3 reads CSAPHKENTGELFF. The CDR3 DNA reads TGCAGTGCCCCCCACAAGGAGAACACCGGGGAGCTGTTTTTT.

The chain links TRBV19 to TRBJ2-4; D possibly uses TRBD1 or TRBD2 (5 bases each). The V gene's germline CDR1 is LNHDA and CDR2 SQIVND (reference sequence). This CDR3 is built from 16 residues. V shed 5 bases and J shed 5 bases, with 19 bases lying between them. The CDR3 sequence is CASSPHKGQGENIQYF. Here the CDR3 DNA reads TGTGCCAGTAGTCCCCACAAGGGTCAGGGAGAAAACATTCAGTACTTC. The variable domain in full, with the rest retrieved from reference TRBV19 and TRBJ2-4, is DGGITQSPKYLFRKEGQNVTLSCEQNLNHDAMYWYRQDPGQGLRLIYYSQIVNDFQKGDIAEGYSVSREKKESFPLTVTSAQKNPTAFYLCASSPHKGQGENIQYFGAGTRLSVL.

This clonotype occurred many times. The gene calls are TRBV4-3 and TRBJ2-5; D tentatively fits TRBD1 or TRBD2 (5 bases each). The germline CDR1 and CDR2 sequences are LGHNA and YSLEER. The CDR3 length is 15 residues. The V gene lost 0 bases and the J gene lost 7 bases, with 15 bases spanning the gap. DNA of the CDR3: TGCGCCAGCAGCCAAGAACCGGGACCTGGGGGGACCCAGTACTTC. It codes for CASSQEPGPGGTQYF.

This chain links TRBV12-3 or TRBV12-4 with TRBJ1-5, with no clear D. The CDR3 length is 14 residues. The V end was cut by 7 bases, the J end by 4 bases, with 14 bases between. CDR3: CASTAGERNQPQHF. The CDR3 DNA reads TGTGCCAGCACGGCGGGTGAGAGGAATCAGCCCCAGCATTTT.

The sample holds a few counts of this clonotype. V and J are TRBV3-1 and TRBJ2-2; D not resolved. This CDR3 has 13 residues. With 4 bases removed from V and 7 bases from J, the gap between germline ends came to 10 bases. CDR1 and CDR2 (germline): LGHDT, YNNKEL (reference sequence). Here the CDR3 reads CASSREVGGELFF. The CDR3 DNA is TGTGCCAGCAGCCGCGAGGTGGGCGGGGAGCTGTTTTTT.

Notes on this clonotype: A much larger clone lies a single base off, so this may be a read error. The chain has TRBV6-2 or TRBV6-3 and TRBJ2-1; 7 positions agree with TRBD1. The CDR3 is 12 residues long. The V gene end was trimmed by 6 bases and the J gene end by 8 bases; junction bases not matched to a gene: 4. Germline CDR1 reads MNHEY; CDR2 reads SVGEGT. The CDR3 region is CASRRGRDEQFF. For the CDR3, the DNA is TGTGCCAGCAGGAGGGGGCGGGATGAGCAGTTCTTC.